The 23 T cell receptor beta chains below come from one sample, sequenced in a study of blood T cell repertoires in acute mononucleosis. Libraries were prepared by immunoSEQ multiplex PCR; TCRdb keeps only in-frame clonotypes and omits some of them. The sample yields under 2,500 clones, around 30% seen once. The time point: acute infectious mononucleosis, at clinical presentation within 2 weeks of symptom onset (visit 1). The specimen comprised EBV YVL epitope tetramer+ CD8+ T cells sorted from PBMCs, sampled during acute infectious mononucleosis. Documented subset: CD8 T cells binding a tetramer with EBV BRLF1 109-117 peptide (YVL-BR). The receptors were sampled from a man between 18 and 29 years old with infectious mononucleosis caused by EBV.

The chain uses TRBV6-4 and TRBJ1-5, with D tentatively TRBD1 (5 bases). Germline CDR1 reads MRHNA; CDR2 reads SNTAGT. The CDR3 extends over 15 amino acids. V gave up 8 bases and J gave up 5 bases, with 19 bases separating them. The CDR3 bases are TGTGCCAGCGGGGACGTTACAGCGCTGGATCAGCCCCAGCATTTT. Amino acids: CASGDVTALDQPQHF.

This clone was observed a few times. The CDR3 DNA reads TGTGCCAGCAGCCCTTATTCCGGGACAGGGCTCTATGGCTACACCTTC. It encodes CASSPYSGTGLYGYTF. The chain recombines TRBV27 with TRBJ1-2, with TRBD1 matching over 9 bases. Germline loops: CDR1 MNHEY, CDR2 SMNVEV (reference sequence). The CDR3 has 16 residues. J lost 4 bases, V lost 6 bases, and 12 bases had no gene match.

This clone came up a few times. A far bigger clonotype differs at one base, so this is likely a read error. The same CDR3 is also encoded by other DNA sequences in this sample. The V call is TRBV5-6, the J call TRBJ2-7; D unresolved. The germline V gene encodes CDR1 SGHDT and CDR2 YYEEEE. The CDR3 has 15 residues. This chain's CDR3 is CASSGVRAQRYEQYF. The CDR3 DNA is TGTGCCAGCAGCGGGGTTCGAGCCCAGAGATACGAGCAGTACTTT.

For this clone: With a far larger clone one base away, a read error is the likely cause. The V gene is TRBV6-5, the J gene TRBJ2-1, with D unclear. Germline V CDR1 and CDR2: MNHEY, SVGAGI. This CDR3 comprises 11 residues. CDR3 region: CASSIYNKQFF. The CDR3 DNA reads TGTGCCAGCAGTATCTACAATAAGCAGTTCTTC.

At least ten counts were recorded for this clone. The chain employs TRBV28 and TRBJ2-7, with 7 bases matching TRBD2. Per germline, CDR1 MDHEN and CDR2 SYDVKM. This CDR3 has 11 residues. The J segment lost 5 bases and the V segment lost 6 bases, leaving 1 base of the junction unmatched. CDR3 sequence: CASSLADEQYF. The CDR3 DNA follows: TGTGCCAGCAGCCTAGCGGACGAGCAGTACTTC.

This clone was detected only a few times. A far larger clone is only one base removed, so a read error is likely. This same CDR3 is encoded by further DNA sequences in the sample. This chain links TRBV28 with TRBJ2-5; D is ambiguous. The ends were cut back, 3 bases at V and 5 bases at J, with 4 bases in the middle. The CDR3 totals 11 residues. From germline, CDR1 is MDHEN and CDR2 SYDVKM. CDR3 nucleotide sequence: TGTGCCAGCAGTTTGACGGAGACCCAGTACTTC. Translated, it gives CASSLTETQYF.

About this clone: Since a far larger clone is one base different, this is likely a read error. The chain uses TRBV28 and TRBJ2-5; D not certain. Germline loops: CDR1 MDHEN, CDR2 SYDVKM. CDR3 length equals 11 residues. The CDR3 region is CASSLTETHYF. CDR3 DNA sequence: TGTGCCAGCAGTTTAACGGAGACCCATTACTTC. The whole variable domain, remainder taken from reference TRBV28 and TRBJ2-5, is DVKVTQSSRYLVKRTGEKVFLECVQDMDHENMFWYRQDPGLGLRLIYFSYDVKMKEKGDIPEGYSVSREKKERFSLILESASTNQTSMYLCASSLTETHYFGPGTRLLVL.

Comments on this clone: Since the CDR3 does not end with the conserved phenylalanine or tryptophan, this likely comes from a read error. It is unclear where the CDR3 begins or ends on the DNA, so no DNA is shown, and the CDR3 is as TCRdb lists it. The chain couples TRBV27 to TRBJ2-3; TRBD2 is the table's D call and was not checked against the DNA. The CDR3 is 16 amino acids long, termini counted. Germline-derived CDR1 and CDR2 are MNHEY and SMNVEV (reference sequence). CDR3 sequence reads: CASSSSTSEAFTDTQY.

For this clone: With only one base between it and a far larger clone, this is likely a read error. The V and J genes are TRBV28 and TRBJ2-1; no firm D call. The germline CDR1 and CDR2 sequences are MDHEN and SYDVKM. CDR3 length: 12 residues. CDR3 DNA sequence: TGTGCCAGCGGTTTATATTCCAGTGAGCAGTTCTTC. It yields the protein CASGLYSSEQFF. The whole variable domain, filled in from reference TRBV28 and TRBJ2-1, reads DVKVTQSSRYLVKRTGEKVFLECVQDMDHENMFWYRQDPGLGLRLIYFSYDVKMKEKGDIPEGYSVSREKKERFSLILESASTNQTSMYLCASGLYSSEQFFGPGTRLTVL.

This clone was seen a few times. The chain recombines TRBV26 with TRBJ2-1; whether TRBD1, the table's D call, matches the DNA was not checked. TRBV26 is a listed pseudogene. The CDR3 is made up of 12 amino acids. The CDR3 nucleotides read TGTGCCAGCAGTTTATATTCCAGTGAGCAGTTCTTC. Translated, it gives CASSLYSSEQFF.

In its sample, this clone was seen many times. CDR3 residues: CASSISQGVAGELFF. DNA of the CDR3: TGTGCCAGCTCAATCTCACAGGGTGTCGCCGGGGAGCTGTTTTTT. The chain recombines TRBV18 with TRBJ2-2; D is perhaps TRBD1 (6 bases). There are 15 residues in the CDR3. The germline V gene has CDR1 KGHSH and CDR2 LQKENI. Between the trimmed V and J ends, which lost 5 bases and 6 bases, there was a span of 16 bases.

By sample share, this clone is medium-sized. The chain combines TRBV6-5 with TRBJ2-1; D not resolved. The V gene lost 6 bases and the J gene lost 10 bases, with 13 bases spanning the gap. Germline V gives CDR1 MNHEY, CDR2 SVGAGI. The CDR3 contains 12 residues. The CDR3 region is CASSLMGREQFF. Here the CDR3 DNA reads TGTGCCAGCAGCCTCATGGGCAGAGAGCAGTTCTTC.

In regard to this clone: One end of the junction varies from germline; a read error may be responsible. This chain links TRBV9 with TRBJ2-7; no clear D gene. CDR1 is SGDLS, CDR2 YYNGEE, per germline. This CDR3 spans 8 amino acids. In DNA form, the CDR3 reads TGTGCCAGCAGTGAGGTAAACTTC. It is translated as CASSEVNF.

This chain joins TRBV5-1 and TRBJ2-7, with 16 positions matching TRBD2. The CDR3 runs to 16 residues. Trimming removed 3 bases from V and 5 bases from J; junction bases left unmatched: 5. The germline CDR1 and CDR2 sequences are SGHRS and YFSETQ. The CDR3 nucleotides read TGCGCCAGCAGCTCCGGGACTAGCGGGAGGGAACACGAGCAGTACTTC. It translates to CASSSGTSGREHEQYF.

For this clone: A far more abundant clone sits one base away, making this likely a read error. The genes are TRBV5-6 and TRBJ2-6; 9 positions match TRBD2. Trimming at V came to 4 bases and at J to 4 bases, leaving 6 bases not matched to a gene. Germline V lookup: CDR1 SGHDT, CDR2 YYEEEE. The CDR3 length is 16 residues. The CDR3 DNA reads TGTGCCAGCAGCCAAGGGACTAGCTCCGGGGCCAACGTCCTGACTTTC. This sequence encodes CASSQGTSSGANVLTF.

The rearrangement uses TRBV27 and TRBJ2-2; the D gene is possibly TRBD2 (7 bases). CDR3 length equals 17 residues. The V end was cut by 4 bases, the J end by 17 bases, with 32 bases between. In germline, CDR1 is MNHEY, CDR2 SMNVEV (reference sequence). The CDR3, as DNA: TGTGCCAGCAGTTCTATACTAGCGCTGACTGGAACCGGGGGCTGTTTTTTT. This codes for CASSSILALTGTGGCFF.

This clone was detected a few times. CDR3 sequence (DNA): TGTGCCAGCAGTTTTAATGCGATTAGCTATGGCTACACCTTC. This codes for CASSFNAISYGYTF. The chain recombines TRBV6-5 with TRBJ1-2; no reliable D call. Germline-derived CDR1 and CDR2 are MNHEY and SVGAGI. V gave up 4 bases and J gave up 4 bases, with 13 bases separating them. The CDR3 runs to 14 residues.

A note on this clone: Other DNA sequences in this specimen translate into the identical CDR3. This chain joins TRBV13 and TRBJ2-2; D gene ambiguous. The CDR3 is 12 residues long. In germline, CDR1 is PRHDT, CDR2 FYEKMQ (reference sequence). V lost 6 bases and J lost 6, with 8 bases in between. The CDR3 protein is CASRHTSGELFF. The CDR3 region has the DNA TGTGCCAGCAGACATACTTCCGGGGAGCTGTTTTTT.

This clone appeared a few times. The chain combines TRBV29-1 with TRBJ2-1, with 7 bases identical to TRBD1. Trimming cost V 5 bases and J 0 bases; bases outside gene matches: 16. The germline gives CDR1 SQVTM, CDR2 ANQGSEA. This CDR3 region has 18 residues. The CDR3 sequence is CSVRAGTTGTYSYNEQFF. CDR3 sequence (DNA): TGCAGCGTTCGGGCGGGCACGACAGGGACCTACTCCTACAATGAGCAGTTCTTC.

The CDR3 protein is CASSQLSGRETQYF. As DNA, the CDR3 is TGTGCCAGCAGCCAATTATCGGGGAGAGAGACCCAGTACTTC. The chain uses TRBV11-2 and TRBJ2-5; a possible D gene is TRBD2 (5 bases). V shed 5 bases and J shed 4 bases, with 14 bases lying between them. The V gene's germline CDR1 is SGHAT and CDR2 FQNNGV. CDR3 length: 14 residues. The full variable domain, completed using reference TRBV11-2 and TRBJ2-5, is EAGVAQSPRYKIIEKRQSVAFWCNPISGHATLYWYQQILGQGPKLLIQFQNNGVVDDSQLPKDRFSAERLKGVDSTLKIQPAKLEDSAVYLCASSQLSGRETQYFGPGTRLLVL.

The chain carries TRBV13 and TRBJ2-7, with unresolved D. The ends were cut back, 5 bases at V and 4 bases at J, with 18 bases in the middle. This CDR3 spans 15 amino acids. Germline V lookup: CDR1 PRHDT, CDR2 FYEKMQ (reference sequence). The CDR3 loop is CASSGVRAQRYEQYF. The CDR3 DNA reads as TGTGCCAGCAGCGGGGTTCGAGCCCAGAGATACGAGCAGTACTTC. Full variable domain (rest looked up from reference TRBV13 and TRBJ2-7): AAGVIQSPRHLIKEKRETATLKCYPIPRHDTVYWYQQGPGQDPQFLISFYEKMQSDKGSIPDRFSAQQFSDYHSELNMSSLELGDSALYFCASSGVRAQRYEQYFGPGTRLTVT.

This clone has more than one count but fewer than ten. A read error likely explains this, since a far larger clone differs by one base. V and J are TRBV6-6 and TRBJ2-7; no definite D call. The CDR3 is 13 amino acids. Germline V gives CDR1 MNHNY, CDR2 SVGAGI (reference sequence). The CDR3 here is CAGSGPGWDEQYF. In nucleotides, the CDR3 is TGTGCCGGCAGTGGCCCGGGTTGGGACGAGCAGTACTTC.

This clone showed up many times. The chain uses TRBV21-1 and TRBJ1-4. TRBV21-1 is described as a pseudogene. This CDR3 contains 15 residues. The CDR3 loop reads CASSKARLQLMKLFF. The CDR3 DNA reads TGTGCCAGCAGCAAAGCGCGACTTCAACTAATGAAACTGTTTTTT.